This T cell receptor (beta chain) was documented in a study of T cell responses to AZD1222 COVID-19 vaccine. Study information: Second-dose schedules of about 4 or about 12 weeks were combined. Overall study findings and caveats: Sampled repertoires all dated from after the peak T cell response. Per reports, nearly half of all spike-specific TCRs target regions that are unmutated in variants.

Libraries were prepared by immunoSEQ multiplex PCR; TCRdb keeps only in-frame clonotypes and omits some of them. Of 90,000 to 150,000 clones in the sample, around nine tenths were seen once. Trimming cost V 3 bases and J 9 bases; bases outside gene matches: 4. Germline V gives CDR1 MNHNS, CDR2 SASEGT. CDR3 length equals 15 residues. As regards this clone: The antigen remains unidentified.

The clonotype was recovered from an adult in good health. The chain has TRBV6-1 and TRBJ2-1; 14 nucleotides align to TRBD2. This specimen was peripheral blood, taken on day 0 of AZD1222 vaccination. The CDR3 region has the DNA TGTGCCAGCAGTGATCCGGGACTAGCGGGAGTTGAGCAGTTCTTC. Residues: CASSDPGLAGVEQFF.